What follows are 26 T cell receptor beta chains derived from one specimen sequenced in a study of blood T cell repertoires in COVID-19. Clones were sequenced by immunoSEQ multiplex PCR, and TCRdb holds only the in-frame ones, with some missing. The table lists roughly 300,000 clones, 70% to 90% of them singletons. Input material: PBMCs or T cells enriched from blood (not recorded which). These receptor sequences come from a woman between 25 and 40 years old who had recovered from COVID-19.

The J gene is TRBJ2-7, the V gene TRBV4-2, with 7 bases aligning to TRBD1. The CDR3 extends over 14 amino acids. Germline V gene sequence: CDR1 LGHNA, CDR2 YNFKEQ. Unmatched junction bases numbered 11, after V lost 5 bases and J lost 7 bases. Here the CDR3 reads CASSTGAGEWEQYF. The DNA of the CDR3 is TGTGCCAGCAGCACAGGGGCCGGGGAGTGGGAGCAGTACTTC.

This clone turned up a few times. The identical CDR3 is also encoded by other nucleotide sequences in the sample. This chain joins TRBV30 and TRBJ1-3, with D tentatively TRBD1 (5 bases). The germline V gene has CDR1 GTSNPN and CDR2 SVGIG (reference sequence). Trimming shortened V by 3 bases and J by 0 bases, and 12 bases separated the two germline ends. The CDR3 consists of 15 residues. The CDR3 nucleotides are TGTGCCTGGAGCAGGGACTCGGGCTCTGGAAACACCATATATTTT. This gives the protein CAWSRDSGSGNTIYF.

This chain uses TRBV11-2 with TRBJ2-5, with D possibly matching TRBD1 (6 bases). The CDR3 sequence is 14 residues long. From germline, CDR1 is SGHAT and CDR2 FQNNGV. The V end was cut by 4 bases, the J end by 5 bases, with 14 bases between. The CDR3 nucleotides are TGTGCCAGCAGCTCAGGGGTGGGGCAGGAGACCCAGTACTTC. This gives the protein CASSSGVGQETQYF. Variable domain in full (rest from reference TRBV11-2 and TRBJ2-5): EAGVAQSPRYKIIEKRQSVAFWCNPISGHATLYWYQQILGQGPKLLIQFQNNGVVDDSQLPKDRFSAERLKGVDSTLKIQPAKLEDSAVYLCASSSGVGQETQYFGPGTRLLVL.

The chain couples TRBV5-6 to TRBJ1-3; unclear D gene. V was shortened by 4 bases and J by 2 bases, with 4 bases between the two germline ends. Germline CDR1 reads SGHDT; CDR2 reads YYEEEE. CDR3 length equals 12 residues. The CDR3 region has the DNA TGTGCCAGCAGCCTCCCTGGAAACACCATATATTTT. It is translated as CASSLPGNTIYF.

The gene calls are TRBV7-2 and TRBJ1-2; D possibly corresponds to TRBD1 (6 bases). CDR1 SGHTA and CDR2 FQGNSA come from the germline V gene. CDR3 size: 15 residues. The germline V and J ends were trimmed by 4 bases and 1 base, with 13 bases remaining between them. The CDR3: CASSWNPGHNYGYTF. The CDR3 nucleotides read TGTGCCAGCAGCTGGAATCCGGGACATAACTATGGCTACACCTTC. Based on the CDR3 plus reference TRBV7-2 and TRBJ1-2, the full variable domain is GAGVSQSPSNKVTEKGKDVELRCDPISGHTALYWYRQSLGQGLEFLIYFQGNSAPDKSGLPSDRFSAERTGGSVSTLTIQRTQQEDSAVYLCASSWNPGHNYGYTFGSGTRLTVV.

This clone was counted only a few times. The chain combines TRBV12-3 or TRBV12-4 with TRBJ2-1; D ambiguous. V lost 3 bases to trimming and J lost 3 bases, with 3 bases between them. There are 12 residues in the CDR3. The CDR3 bases are TGTGCCAGCAGTTTTCTCTACAATGAGCAGTTCTTC. As protein: CASSFLYNEQFF.

The chain uses TRBV13 and TRBJ2-2; TRBD1 aligns across 10 bases. Germline V CDR1 and CDR2: PRHDT, FYEKMQ (reference sequence). This CDR3 contains 15 residues. V gave up 6 bases and J gave up 3 bases; unmatched junction bases: 4. The CDR3 nucleotides are TGTGCCAGCAGAACGGACAGGGGGGACACCGGGGAGCTGTTTTTT. Encoded protein: CASRTDRGDTGELFF.

This clone came up once. The gene calls are TRBV18 and TRBJ2-7; TRBD2 aligns across 7 bases. CDR3 length: 18 residues. The V gene's germline CDR1 is KGHSH and CDR2 LQKENI. V shed 1 base and J 2 bases; nucleotides not matched to a gene: 14. The CDR3 loop reads CASSPLGLAAGQPYEQYF. The DNA of the CDR3 is TGTGCCAGCTCACCACTGGGCCTAGCGGCGGGCCAGCCCTACGAGCAGTACTTC.

This clone has only one observation. V usage is TRBV7-2 and J usage is TRBJ1-5; 9 nucleotides match TRBD1. V shed 6 bases and J 6 bases; nucleotides not matched to a gene: 9. The CDR3 is 15 residues long. CDR1 is SGHTA and CDR2 is FQGNSA in the germline V gene. CDR3 loop: CASSWAGTGSQPQHF. DNA of the CDR3: TGTGCCAGCAGTTGGGCCGGGACAGGGAGTCAGCCCCAGCATTTT.

The chain recombines TRBV6-5 with TRBJ1-6, with 7 nucleotides matching TRBD1. The V gene end was trimmed by 6 bases and the J gene end by 10 bases; junction bases not matched to a gene: 12. Germline V gene sequence: CDR1 MNHEY, CDR2 SVGAGI. CDR3 size: 15 residues. CDR3 region: CASRHLTGVGSPLHF. As DNA, the CDR3 is TGTGCCAGCAGGCACCTCACAGGGGTCGGCTCACCCCTCCACTTT.

The chain is built from TRBV19 and TRBJ1-2; D is perhaps TRBD1 (6 bases). The germline CDR1 and CDR2 sequences are LNHDA and SQIVND (reference sequence). This CDR3 has 14 residues. The ends were cut back, 1 base at V and 4 bases at J, with 10 bases in the middle. As DNA, the CDR3 is TGTGCCAGTAGTATAGGGCGAGGGGGCTATGGCTACACCTTC. Translating gives CASSIGRGGYGYTF.

This chain uses TRBV10-1 with TRBJ2-1; D gene ambiguous. The CDR3 has 11 residues. The V and J ends lost 2 bases and 7 bases respectively, with 3 bases between them. The germline CDR1 and CDR2 sequences are WNHNN and SYGVQD (reference sequence). The CDR3 nucleotides are TGCGCCAGCAGTGAGGAGAATGAGCAGTTCTTC. It codes for CASSEENEQFF.

This chain uses TRBV27 with TRBJ1-5; D is possibly TRBD1 (6 bases). V lost 3 bases, J lost 11 bases, and 23 bases lay in between. The CDR3 loop spans 16 amino acids. Germline V gene sequence: CDR1 MNHEY, CDR2 SMNVEV (reference sequence). CDR3 in amino acids: CASSFRAGAPIEAQHF. The DNA for the CDR3 is TGTGCCAGCAGTTTCCGGGCAGGGGCCCCTATAGAAGCCCAGCATTTT.

The chain's CDR3 is CASSQDSLRKLSPDPTSTDTQYF. The CDR3 DNA reads TGTGCCAGCAGCCAAGATTCGTTGAGGAAACTTTCTCCCGACCCAACTAGCACAGATACGCAGTATTTT. This rearrangement joins TRBV3-1 (or the pseudogene TRBV3-2) to TRBJ2-3, with D unresolved. Trimming cost V 0 bases and J 0 bases, with 31 bases left between them. Germline V lookup: CDR1 LGHDT, CDR2 YNNKEL (reference sequence). The CDR3 is 23 residues long.

The chain links TRBV2 to TRBJ1-2; no reliable D call. Trimming took 6 bases from V and 1 from J, leaving 9 bases between them. The CDR3 is 13 amino acids. Germline CDR1 reads SNHLY; CDR2 reads FYNNEI. The DNA for the CDR3 is TGTGCCAGCAGCCCAACAAGTAACTATGGCTACACCTTC. As protein: CASSPTSNYGYTF.

The CDR3 DNA is TGTGCCTGGAGTACGGGACAGGGTCATGGCTACACCTTC. This translates into CAWSTGQGHGYTF. This chain links TRBV30 with TRBJ1-2; 9 bases fit TRBD1. V was clipped by 2 bases and J by 6 bases; unmatched bases: 4. CDR3 length: 13 residues. In germline, CDR1 is GTSNPN, CDR2 SVGIG (reference sequence).

The chain is built from TRBV5-1 and TRBJ1-5; no clear D gene. Germline lookup yields CDR1 SGHRS and CDR2 YFSETQ. Trimming removed 0 bases from V and 5 bases from J, with 12 bases in between. This CDR3 is 15 amino acids long. The CDR3 DNA sequence: TGCGCCAGCAGCTTGGCCGGGAACTCTGATCAGCCCCAGCATTTT. It yields the protein CASSLAGNSDQPQHF.

This chain connects TRBV9 to TRBJ1-2; D gene uncertain. Germline V gene sequence: CDR1 SGDLS, CDR2 YYNGEE. The CDR3 is made up of 12 amino acids. The V end was cut by 1 base, the J end by 8 bases, with 9 bases between. The CDR3 spells CASSVSDWGYTF. The CDR3 DNA sequence: TGTGCCAGCAGCGTATCGGACTGGGGCTACACCTTC.

This chain joins TRBV7-9 and TRBJ1-3; 9 bases agree with TRBD1. Trimming at V came to 5 bases and at J to 2 bases, leaving 7 bases not matched to a gene. The length of the CDR3 is 16 residues. The germline V gene has CDR1 SEHNR and CDR2 FQNEAQ (reference sequence). The CDR3 reads CASSTPGQGTGNTIYF. The DNA of the CDR3 is TGTGCCAGCAGCACGCCGGGACAGGGAACTGGAAACACCATATATTTT.

The J gene is TRBJ1-2, the V gene TRBV30; 8 bases are a match to TRBD1. Trimming cost V 8 bases and J 0 bases; bases outside gene matches: 5. The CDR3 has 13 amino acids. Germline CDR1 and CDR2: GTSNPN and SVGIG (reference sequence). The CDR3 nucleotides read TGTGCCGCACTGACAGGGGCTAACTATGGCTACACCTTC. It specifies CAALTGANYGYTF.

V and J are TRBV14 and TRBJ2-1; D is perhaps TRBD1 (6 bases). V lost 2 bases and J 15 bases, leaving 14 bases between the germline ends. From germline, CDR1 is SGHDN and CDR2 FVKESK. CDR3 length: 12 amino acids. CDR3 bases: TGTGCCAGCAGCCAAAACAGGGAAGTGCGGTTCTTC. It codes for CASSQNREVRFF. The full variable domain, with the rest looked up from reference TRBV14 and TRBJ2-1, is EAGVTQFPSHSVIEKGQTVTLRCDPISGHDNLYWYRRVMGKEIKFLLHFVKESKQDESGMPNNRFLAERTGGTYSTLKVQPAELEDSGVYFCASSQNREVRFFGPGTRLTVL.

V is TRBV2 and J is TRBJ1-4; maybe TRBD1 (6 bases). The CDR3 contains 15 residues. Germline CDR1 and CDR2: SNHLY and FYNNEI. V gave up 3 bases and J gave up 0 bases, with 8 bases separating them. The DNA of the CDR3 is TGTGCCAGCAGTGAGGACAGTTCAACTAATGAAAAACTGTTTTTT. Protein: CASSEDSSTNEKLFF.

This clone was found once. The chain is built from TRBV5-1 and TRBJ1-2; 8 bases match TRBD1. Germline V gives CDR1 SGHRS, CDR2 YFSETQ. J was trimmed by 8 bases and V by 2 bases; bases with no gene match: 5. CDR3 size: 13 residues. The CDR3 sequence is CASSLGQGGGYTF. The CDR3 DNA is TGCGCCAGCAGCTTAGGACAGGGCGGCGGCTACACCTTC.

The gene calls are TRBV5-1 and TRBJ1-6, with D unclear. The CDR3 spans 16 residues. Trimming removed 3 bases from V and 0 bases from J, with 10 bases in between. Looked up from germline, CDR1 is SGHRS and CDR2 is YFSETQ. CDR3 region: CASSYSPSSYNSPLHF. CDR3 coding DNA: TGCGCCAGCAGCTACTCCCCAAGCTCCTATAATTCACCCCTCCACTTT.

The chain has TRBV7-9 and TRBJ2-3; perhaps TRBD1 as D (6 bases). The CDR3 is made up of 15 amino acids. V dropped 10 bases and J dropped 3 bases, with 20 bases sitting between them. Germline CDR1 is SEHNR and CDR2 is FQNEAQ (reference sequence). The CDR3 region has the DNA TGTGCCACGCAGGGGCCCGCATTAAGGACAGATACGCAGTATTTT. Protein: CATQGPALRTDTQYF.

The V call is TRBV6-2 or TRBV6-3, the J call TRBJ1-2; no definite D call. V was trimmed by 2 bases and J by 4 bases, leaving 8 bases between them. CDR3 length equals 13 residues. In germline, CDR1 is MNHEY, CDR2 SVGEGT. Written as DNA, the CDR3 is TGTGCCAGCAGTTACGTCCCTCTCTATGGCTACACCTTC. Translated: CASSYVPLYGYTF.